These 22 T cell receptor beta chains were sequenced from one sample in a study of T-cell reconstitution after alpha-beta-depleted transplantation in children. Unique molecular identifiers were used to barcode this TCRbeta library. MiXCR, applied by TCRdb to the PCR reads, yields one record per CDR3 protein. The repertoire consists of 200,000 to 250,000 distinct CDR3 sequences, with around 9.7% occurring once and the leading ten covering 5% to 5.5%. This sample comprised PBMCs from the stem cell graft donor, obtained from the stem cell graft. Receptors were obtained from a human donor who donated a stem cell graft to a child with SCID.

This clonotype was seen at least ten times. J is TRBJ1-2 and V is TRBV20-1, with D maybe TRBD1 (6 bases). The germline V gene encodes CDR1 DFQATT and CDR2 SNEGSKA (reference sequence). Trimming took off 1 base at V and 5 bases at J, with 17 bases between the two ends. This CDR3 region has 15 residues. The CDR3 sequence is CSARAATGGAYGYTF. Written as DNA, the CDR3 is TGCAGTGCTAGAGCCGCGACAGGAGGTGCTTATGGCTACACCTTC.

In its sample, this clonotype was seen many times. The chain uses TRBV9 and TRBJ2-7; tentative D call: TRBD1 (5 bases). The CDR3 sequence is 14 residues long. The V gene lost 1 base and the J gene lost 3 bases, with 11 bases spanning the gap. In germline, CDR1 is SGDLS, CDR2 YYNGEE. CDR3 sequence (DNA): TGTGCCAGCAGCGTACGGCAGGGCGGCTACGAGCAGTACTTC. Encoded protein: CASSVRQGGYEQYF.

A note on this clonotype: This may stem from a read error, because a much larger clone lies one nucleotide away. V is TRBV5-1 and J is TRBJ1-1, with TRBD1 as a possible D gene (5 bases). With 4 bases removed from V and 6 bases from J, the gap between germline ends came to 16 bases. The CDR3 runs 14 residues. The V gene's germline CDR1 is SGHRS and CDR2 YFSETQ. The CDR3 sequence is CASSPVGLGAEAFF. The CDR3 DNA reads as TGCGCCAGCAGCCCGGTCGGACTAGGGGCTGAAGCTTTCTTT.

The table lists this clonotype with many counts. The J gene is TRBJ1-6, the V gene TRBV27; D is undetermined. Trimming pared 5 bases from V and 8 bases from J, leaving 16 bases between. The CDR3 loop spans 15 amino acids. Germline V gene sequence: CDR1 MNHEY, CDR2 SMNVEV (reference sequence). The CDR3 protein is CASSRLATYYSPLHF. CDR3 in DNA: TGTGCCAGCAGTCGACTGGCAACTTATTATTCACCCCTCCACTTT.

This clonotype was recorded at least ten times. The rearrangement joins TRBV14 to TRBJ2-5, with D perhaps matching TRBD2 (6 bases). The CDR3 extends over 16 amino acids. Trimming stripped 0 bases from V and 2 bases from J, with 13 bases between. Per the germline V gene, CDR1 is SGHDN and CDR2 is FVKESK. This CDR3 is CASSQERFGRQETQYF. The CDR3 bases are TGTGCCAGCAGCCAAGAGAGGTTCGGGAGACAAGAGACCCAGTACTTC.

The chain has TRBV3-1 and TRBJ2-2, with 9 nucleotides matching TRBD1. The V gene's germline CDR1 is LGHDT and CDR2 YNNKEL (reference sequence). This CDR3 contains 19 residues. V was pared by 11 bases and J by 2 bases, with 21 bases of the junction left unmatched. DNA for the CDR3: TGTGCCTGCTGCTTGAGGACCGGGACAGGGAAATTTAACACCGGGGAGCTGTTTTTT. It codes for CACCLRTGTGKFNTGELFF.

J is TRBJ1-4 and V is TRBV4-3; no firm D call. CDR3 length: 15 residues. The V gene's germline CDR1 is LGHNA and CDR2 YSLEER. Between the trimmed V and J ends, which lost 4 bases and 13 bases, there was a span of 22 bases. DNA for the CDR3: TGCGCCAGCAGCCTCAACCATGCGGTCCCCCTGGGACTGTTTTTT. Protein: CASSLNHAVPLGLFF.

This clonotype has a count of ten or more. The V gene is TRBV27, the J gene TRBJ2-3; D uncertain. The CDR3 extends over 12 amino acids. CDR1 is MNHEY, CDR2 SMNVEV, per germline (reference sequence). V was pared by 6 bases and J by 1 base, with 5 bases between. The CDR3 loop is CASSPGTDTQYF. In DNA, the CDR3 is TGTGCCAGCAGCCCGGGCACAGATACGCAGTATTTT.

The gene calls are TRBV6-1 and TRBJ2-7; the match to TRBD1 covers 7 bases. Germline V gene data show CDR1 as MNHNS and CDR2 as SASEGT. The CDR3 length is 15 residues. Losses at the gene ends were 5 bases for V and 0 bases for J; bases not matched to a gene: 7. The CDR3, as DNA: TGTGCCAGCAGTCCGGTCGACAGGGCCTCCTACGAGCAGTACTTC. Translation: CASSPVDRASYEQYF.

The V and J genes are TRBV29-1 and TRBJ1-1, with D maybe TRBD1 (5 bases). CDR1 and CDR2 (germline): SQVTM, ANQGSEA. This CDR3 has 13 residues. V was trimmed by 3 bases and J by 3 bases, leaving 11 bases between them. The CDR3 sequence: CSVEAGFDTEAFF. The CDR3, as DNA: TGCAGCGTTGAGGCAGGGTTCGACACTGAAGCTTTCTTT.

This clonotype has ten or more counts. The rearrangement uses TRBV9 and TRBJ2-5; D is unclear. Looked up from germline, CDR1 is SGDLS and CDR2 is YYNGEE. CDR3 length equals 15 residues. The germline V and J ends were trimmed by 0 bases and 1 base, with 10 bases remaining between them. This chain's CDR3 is CASSVAINSQETQYF. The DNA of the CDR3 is TGTGCCAGCAGCGTAGCAATTAACAGCCAAGAGACCCAGTACTTC.

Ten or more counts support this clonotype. The CDR3 DNA reads TGTGCCAGCAGCGTACAGGCGAACACTGAAGCTTTCTTT. This encodes CASSVQANTEAFF. The V gene is TRBV9, the J gene TRBJ1-1; D gene uncertain. The CDR3 contains 13 residues. Trimming took off 1 base at V and 1 base at J, with 5 bases between the two ends. The V gene's germline CDR1 is SGDLS and CDR2 YYNGEE.

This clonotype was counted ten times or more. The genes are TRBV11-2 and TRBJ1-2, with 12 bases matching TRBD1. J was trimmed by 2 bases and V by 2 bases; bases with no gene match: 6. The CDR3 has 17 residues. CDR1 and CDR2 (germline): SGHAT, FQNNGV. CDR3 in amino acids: CASSLMGTGGANYGYTF. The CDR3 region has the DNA TGTGCCAGCAGCTTAATGGGGACAGGGGGCGCGAACTATGGCTACACCTTC. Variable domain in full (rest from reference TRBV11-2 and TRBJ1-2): EAGVAQSPRYKIIEKRQSVAFWCNPISGHATLYWYQQILGQGPKLLIQFQNNGVVDDSQLPKDRFSAERLKGVDSTLKIQPAKLEDSAVYLCASSLMGTGGANYGYTFGSGTRLTVV.

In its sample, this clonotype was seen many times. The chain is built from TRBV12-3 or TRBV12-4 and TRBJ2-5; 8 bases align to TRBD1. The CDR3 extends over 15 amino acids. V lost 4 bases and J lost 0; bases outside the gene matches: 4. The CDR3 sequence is CASSSGTGYQETQYF. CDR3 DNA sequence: TGTGCCAGCAGTTCCGGGACAGGATACCAAGAGACCCAGTACTTC.

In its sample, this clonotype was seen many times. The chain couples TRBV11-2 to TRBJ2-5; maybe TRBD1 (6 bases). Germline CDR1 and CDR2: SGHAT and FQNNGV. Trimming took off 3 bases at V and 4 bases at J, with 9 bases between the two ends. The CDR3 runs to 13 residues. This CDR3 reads CASSFGTPETQYF. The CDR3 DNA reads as TGTGCCAGCAGCTTTGGGACACCAGAGACCCAGTACTTC. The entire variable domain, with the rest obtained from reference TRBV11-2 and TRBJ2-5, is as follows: EAGVAQSPRYKIIEKRQSVAFWCNPISGHATLYWYQQILGQGPKLLIQFQNNGVVDDSQLPKDRFSAERLKGVDSTLKIQPAKLEDSAVYLCASSFGTPETQYFGPGTRLLVL.

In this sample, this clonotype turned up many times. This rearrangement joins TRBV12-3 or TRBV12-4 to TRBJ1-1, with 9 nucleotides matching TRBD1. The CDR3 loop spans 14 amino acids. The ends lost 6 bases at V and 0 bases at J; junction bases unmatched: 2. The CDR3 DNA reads TGTGCCAGCAGGGGGACAGGGATGAACACTGAAGCTTTCTTT. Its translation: CASRGTGMNTEAFF.

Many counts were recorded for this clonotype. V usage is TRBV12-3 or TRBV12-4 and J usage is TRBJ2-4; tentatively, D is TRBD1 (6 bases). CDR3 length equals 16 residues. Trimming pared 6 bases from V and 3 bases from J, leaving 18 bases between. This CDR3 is CASSYYPRDNKNIQYF. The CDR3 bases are TGTGCCAGCAGCTACTACCCCCGGGACAACAAAAACATTCAGTACTTC.

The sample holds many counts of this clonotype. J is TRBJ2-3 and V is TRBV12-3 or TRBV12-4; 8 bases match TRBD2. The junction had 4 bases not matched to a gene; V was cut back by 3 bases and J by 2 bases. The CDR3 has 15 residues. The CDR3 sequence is CASSFGAGVTDTQYF. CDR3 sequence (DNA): TGTGCCAGCAGTTTTGGAGCGGGGGTCACAGATACGCAGTATTTT.

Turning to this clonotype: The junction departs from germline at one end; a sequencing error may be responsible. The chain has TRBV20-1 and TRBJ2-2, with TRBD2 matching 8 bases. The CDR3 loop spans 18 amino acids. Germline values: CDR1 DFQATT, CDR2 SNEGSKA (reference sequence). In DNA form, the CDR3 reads TGCTGTGCCACGGTCGGGGGGGCAGACAGTAGAGACACCGGGGAGCTGTTTTTT. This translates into CCATVGGADSRDTGELFF.

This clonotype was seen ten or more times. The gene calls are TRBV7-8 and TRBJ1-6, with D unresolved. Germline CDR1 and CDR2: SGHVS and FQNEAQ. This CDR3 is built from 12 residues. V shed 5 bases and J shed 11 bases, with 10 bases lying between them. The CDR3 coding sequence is TGTGCCAGCAGCCCTCGGGCCGCACCCCTCCACTTT. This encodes CASSPRAAPLHF.

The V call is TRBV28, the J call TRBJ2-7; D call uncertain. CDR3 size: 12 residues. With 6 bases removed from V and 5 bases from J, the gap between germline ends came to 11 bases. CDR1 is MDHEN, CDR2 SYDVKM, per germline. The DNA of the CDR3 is TGTGCCAGCAGCTTCAGGACGGACGAGCAGTACTTC. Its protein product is CASSFRTDEQYF.

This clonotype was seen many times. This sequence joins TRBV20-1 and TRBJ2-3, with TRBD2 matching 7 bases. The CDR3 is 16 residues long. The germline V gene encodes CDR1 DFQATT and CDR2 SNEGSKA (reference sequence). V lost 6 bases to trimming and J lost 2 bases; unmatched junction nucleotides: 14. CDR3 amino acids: CSAGGGDSLNTDTQYF. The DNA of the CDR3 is TGCAGTGCGGGGGGAGGGGACTCCCTAAACACAGATACGCAGTATTTT.